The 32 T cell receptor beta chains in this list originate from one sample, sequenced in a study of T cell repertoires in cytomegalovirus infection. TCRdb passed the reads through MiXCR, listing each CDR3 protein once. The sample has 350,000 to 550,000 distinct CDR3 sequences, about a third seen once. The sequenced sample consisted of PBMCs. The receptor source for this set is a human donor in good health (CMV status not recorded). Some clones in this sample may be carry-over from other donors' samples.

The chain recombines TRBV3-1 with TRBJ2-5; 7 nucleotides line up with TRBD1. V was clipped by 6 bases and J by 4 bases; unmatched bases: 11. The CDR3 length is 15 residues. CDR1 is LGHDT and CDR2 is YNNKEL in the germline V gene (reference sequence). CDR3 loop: CASRATGSIGETQYF. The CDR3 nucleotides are TGTGCCAGCAGGGCGACAGGGAGTATAGGAGAGACCCAGTACTTC.

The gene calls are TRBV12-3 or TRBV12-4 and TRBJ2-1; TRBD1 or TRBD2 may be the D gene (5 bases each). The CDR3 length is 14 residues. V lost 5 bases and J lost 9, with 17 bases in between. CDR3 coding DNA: TGTGCCAGCAGTCTGGTCGCTCGGGACGGTGAGCAGTTCTTC. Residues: CASSLVARDGEQFF.

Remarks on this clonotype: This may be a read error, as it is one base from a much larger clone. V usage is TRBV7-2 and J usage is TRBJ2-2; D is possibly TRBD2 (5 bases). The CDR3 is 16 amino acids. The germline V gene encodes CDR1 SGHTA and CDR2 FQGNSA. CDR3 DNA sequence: TGTGCCAGCAGCTCCTCTCGGAGGACCCACGACGGGGATCTGTTTTTT. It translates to CASSSSRRTHDGDLFF.

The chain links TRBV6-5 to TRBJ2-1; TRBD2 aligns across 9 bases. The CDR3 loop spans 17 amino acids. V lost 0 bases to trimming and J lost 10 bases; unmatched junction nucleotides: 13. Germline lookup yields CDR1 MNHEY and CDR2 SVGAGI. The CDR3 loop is CASSYSHIGAGGNEQFF. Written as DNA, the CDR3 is TGTGCCAGCAGTTACTCGCATATCGGGGCGGGGGGGAACGAGCAGTTCTTC.

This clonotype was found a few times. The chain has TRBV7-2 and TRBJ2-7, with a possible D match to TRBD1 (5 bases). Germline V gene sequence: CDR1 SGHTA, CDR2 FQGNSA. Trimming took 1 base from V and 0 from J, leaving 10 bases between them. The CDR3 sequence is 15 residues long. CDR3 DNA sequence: TGTGCCAGCAGCTTAGGGATCAGGGACTCCTACGAGCAGTACTTC. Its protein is CASSLGIRDSYEQYF.

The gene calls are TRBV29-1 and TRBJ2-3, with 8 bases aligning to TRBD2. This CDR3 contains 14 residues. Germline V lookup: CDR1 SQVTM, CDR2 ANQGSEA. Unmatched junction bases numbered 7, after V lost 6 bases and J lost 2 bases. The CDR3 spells CSVETSGPTDTQYF. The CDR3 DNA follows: TGCAGCGTCGAAACTAGCGGACCCACAGATACGCAGTATTTT.

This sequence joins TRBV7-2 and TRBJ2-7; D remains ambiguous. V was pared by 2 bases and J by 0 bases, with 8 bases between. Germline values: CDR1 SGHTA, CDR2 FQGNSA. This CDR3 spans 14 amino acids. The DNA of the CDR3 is TGTGCCAGCAGCTTAAAAGGCCACTCCTACGAGCAGTACTTC. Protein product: CASSLKGHSYEQYF.

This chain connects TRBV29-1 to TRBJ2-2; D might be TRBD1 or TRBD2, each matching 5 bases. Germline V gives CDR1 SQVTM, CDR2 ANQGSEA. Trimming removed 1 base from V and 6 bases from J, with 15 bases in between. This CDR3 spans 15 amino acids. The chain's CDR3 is CSVEVFGTRAGELFF. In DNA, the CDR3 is TGCAGCGTTGAAGTCTTCGGGACCCGGGCCGGGGAGCTGTTTTTT.

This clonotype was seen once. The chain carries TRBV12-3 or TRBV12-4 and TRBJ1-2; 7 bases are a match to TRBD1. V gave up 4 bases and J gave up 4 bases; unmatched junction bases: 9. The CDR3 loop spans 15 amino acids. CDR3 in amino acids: CASSSRQGGSYGYTF. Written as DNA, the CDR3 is TGTGCCAGCAGTTCACGACAGGGAGGATCCTATGGCTACACCTTC.

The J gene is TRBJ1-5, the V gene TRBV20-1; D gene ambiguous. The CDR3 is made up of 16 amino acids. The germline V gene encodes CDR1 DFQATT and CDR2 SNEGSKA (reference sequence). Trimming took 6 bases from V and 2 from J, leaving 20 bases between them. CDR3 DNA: TGCAGTGCCTTACTCCAGGAACCCCGGGGCAATCAGCCCCAGCATTTT. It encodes CSALLQEPRGNQPQHF.

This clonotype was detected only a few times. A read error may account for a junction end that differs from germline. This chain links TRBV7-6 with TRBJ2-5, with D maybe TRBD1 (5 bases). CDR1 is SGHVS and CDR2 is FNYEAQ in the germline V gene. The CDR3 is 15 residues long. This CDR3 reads CASSLDARDQETQYF. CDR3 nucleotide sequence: TGTGCTAGCAGCTTGGACGCCAGGGACCAAGAGACCCAGTACTTC.

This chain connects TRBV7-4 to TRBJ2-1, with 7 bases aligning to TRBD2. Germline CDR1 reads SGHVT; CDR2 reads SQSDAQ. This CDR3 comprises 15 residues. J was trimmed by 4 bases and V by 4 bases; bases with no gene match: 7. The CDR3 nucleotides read TGTGCCAGCAGCTCGCAGAGCGGGGTATACAATGAGCAGTTCTTC. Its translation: CASSSQSGVYNEQFF.

This CDR3 reads CASSEAGTANEKLFF. In DNA, the CDR3 is TGTGCCAGCAGCGAAGCCGGGACAGCTAATGAAAAACTGTTTTTT. The chain has TRBV7-2 and TRBJ1-4; 7 bases are shared with TRBD1. V dropped 5 bases and J dropped 3; count of bases not matched to a gene: 6. The CDR3 has 15 residues. Germline V gene data show CDR1 as SGHTA and CDR2 as FQGNSA.

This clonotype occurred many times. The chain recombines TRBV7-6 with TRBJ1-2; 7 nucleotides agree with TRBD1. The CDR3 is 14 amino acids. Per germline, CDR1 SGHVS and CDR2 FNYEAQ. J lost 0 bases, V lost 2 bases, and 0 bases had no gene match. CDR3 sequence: CASSLTGANYGYTF. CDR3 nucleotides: TGTGCCAGCAGCTTAACAGGGGCTAACTATGGCTACACCTTC.

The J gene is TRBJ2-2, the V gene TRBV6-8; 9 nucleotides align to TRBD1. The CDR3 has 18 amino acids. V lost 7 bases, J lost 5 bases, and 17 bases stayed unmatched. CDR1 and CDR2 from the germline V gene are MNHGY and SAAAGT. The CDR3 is CASIFFPPGQGRTGELFF. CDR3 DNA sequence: TGTGCCAGCATTTTTTTCCCACCGGGACAGGGAAGGACCGGGGAGCTGTTTTTT.

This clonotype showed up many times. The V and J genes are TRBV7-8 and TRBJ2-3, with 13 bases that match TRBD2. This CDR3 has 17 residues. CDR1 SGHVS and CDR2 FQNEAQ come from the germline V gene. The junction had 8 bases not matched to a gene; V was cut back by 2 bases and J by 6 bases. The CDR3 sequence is CASSLRLAGGKADTQYF. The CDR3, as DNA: TGTGCCAGCAGCTTAAGACTAGCGGGGGGAAAAGCGGATACGCAGTATTTT.

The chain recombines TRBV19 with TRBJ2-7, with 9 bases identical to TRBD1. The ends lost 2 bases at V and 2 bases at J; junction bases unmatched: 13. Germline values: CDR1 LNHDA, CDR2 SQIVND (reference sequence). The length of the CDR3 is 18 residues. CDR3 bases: TGTGCCAGTAGTATAAGGACAGGGGCCACGTCTTTTCCCTACGAGCAGTACTTC. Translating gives CASSIRTGATSFPYEQYF.

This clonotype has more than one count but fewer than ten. The CDR3 region has the DNA TGTGCCAGCAGCCAAGCCCGAGGCGGAGAGACCCAGTACTTC. Encoded protein: CASSQARGGETQYF. The chain has TRBV4-2 and TRBJ2-5; unclear D gene. The CDR3 has 14 residues. V lost 1 base, J lost 4 bases, and 10 bases lay in between. The germline CDR1 and CDR2 sequences are LGHNA and YNFKEQ.

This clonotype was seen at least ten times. CDR3 residues: CASSLLTGQETQYF. DNA of the CDR3: TGTGCCAGCAGCTTACTGACAGGGCAAGAGACCCAGTACTTC. V usage is TRBV7-8 and J usage is TRBJ2-5; the match to TRBD1 covers 7 bases. The germline V gene encodes CDR1 SGHVS and CDR2 FQNEAQ. V was clipped by 2 bases and J by 2 bases; unmatched bases: 2. The CDR3 has 14 amino acids.

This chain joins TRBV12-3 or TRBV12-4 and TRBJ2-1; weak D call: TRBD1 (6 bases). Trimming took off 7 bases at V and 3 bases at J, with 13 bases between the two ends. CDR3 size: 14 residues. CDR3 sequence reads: CASTGTKNYNEQFF. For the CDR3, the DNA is TGTGCCAGCACCGGGACAAAAAACTACAATGAGCAGTTCTTC.

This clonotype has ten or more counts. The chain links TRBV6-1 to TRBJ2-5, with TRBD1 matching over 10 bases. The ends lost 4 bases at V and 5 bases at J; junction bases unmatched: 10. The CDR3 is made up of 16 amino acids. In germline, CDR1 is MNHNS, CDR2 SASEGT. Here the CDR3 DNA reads TGTGCCAGCAGTGGGCCAAGACAGGGGGCGCGGGAGACCCAGTACTTC. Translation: CASSGPRQGARETQYF.

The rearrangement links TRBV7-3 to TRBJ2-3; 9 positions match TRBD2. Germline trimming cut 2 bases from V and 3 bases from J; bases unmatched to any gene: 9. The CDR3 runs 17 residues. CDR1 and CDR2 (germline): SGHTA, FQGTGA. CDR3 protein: CASSLSWPLAGTDTQYF. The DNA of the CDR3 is TGTGCCAGCAGCTTATCCTGGCCGCTAGCGGGGACAGATACGCAGTATTTT.

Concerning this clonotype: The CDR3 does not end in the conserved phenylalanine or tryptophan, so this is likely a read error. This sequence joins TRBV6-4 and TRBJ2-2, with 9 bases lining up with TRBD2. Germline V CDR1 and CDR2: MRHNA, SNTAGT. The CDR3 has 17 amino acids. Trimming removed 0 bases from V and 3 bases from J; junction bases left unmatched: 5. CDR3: CASSDSSGTSYTGELFY. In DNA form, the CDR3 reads TGTGCCAGCAGTGACTCCTCCGGGACTAGCTACACCGGGGAGCTGTTTTAT.

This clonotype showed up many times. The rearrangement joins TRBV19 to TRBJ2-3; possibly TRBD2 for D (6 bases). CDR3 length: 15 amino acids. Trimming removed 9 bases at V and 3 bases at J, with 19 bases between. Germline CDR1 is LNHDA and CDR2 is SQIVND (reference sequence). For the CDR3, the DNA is TGTGCCAGCGGGGGACCTCCGACCTCGACAGATACGCAGTATTTT. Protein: CASGGPPTSTDTQYF.

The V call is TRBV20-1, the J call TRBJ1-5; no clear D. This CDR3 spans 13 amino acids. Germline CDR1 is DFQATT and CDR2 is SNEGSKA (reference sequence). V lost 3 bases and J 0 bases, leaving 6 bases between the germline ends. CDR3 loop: CSARAISNQPQHF. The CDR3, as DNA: TGCAGTGCTAGGGCTATTAGCAATCAGCCCCAGCATTTT.

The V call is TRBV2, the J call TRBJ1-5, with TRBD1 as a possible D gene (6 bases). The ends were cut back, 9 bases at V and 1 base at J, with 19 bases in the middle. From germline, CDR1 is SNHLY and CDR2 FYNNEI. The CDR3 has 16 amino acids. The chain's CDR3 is CASTRGGEASNQPQHF. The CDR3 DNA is TGTGCCAGTACTCGAGGGGGTGAGGCAAGCAATCAGCCCCAGCATTTT.

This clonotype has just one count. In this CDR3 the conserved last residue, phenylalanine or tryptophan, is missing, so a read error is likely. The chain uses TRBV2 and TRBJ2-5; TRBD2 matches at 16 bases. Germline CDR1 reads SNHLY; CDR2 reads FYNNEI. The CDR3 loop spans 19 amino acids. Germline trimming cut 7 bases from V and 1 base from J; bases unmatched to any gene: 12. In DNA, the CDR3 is TGTGCCAGCACCCCCTTGGGACTAGCGGGGGGGCTTCTCCAAGAGACCCAGTACGTC. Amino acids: CASTPLGLAGGLLQETQYV.

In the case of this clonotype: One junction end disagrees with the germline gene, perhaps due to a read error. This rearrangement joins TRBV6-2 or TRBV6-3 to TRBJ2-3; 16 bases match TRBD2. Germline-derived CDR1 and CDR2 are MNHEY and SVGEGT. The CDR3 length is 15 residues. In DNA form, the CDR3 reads TGTGCCCGCAGGGGACTAGCGGGGGGGCCATATACTCAGTATTTT. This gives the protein CARRGLAGGPYTQYF.

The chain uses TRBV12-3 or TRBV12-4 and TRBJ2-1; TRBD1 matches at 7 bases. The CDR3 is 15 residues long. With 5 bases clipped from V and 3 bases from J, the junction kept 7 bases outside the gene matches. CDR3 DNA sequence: TGTGCCAGCAGTCTACAGGGGATCGACTACAATGAGCAGTTCTTC. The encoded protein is CASSLQGIDYNEQFF.

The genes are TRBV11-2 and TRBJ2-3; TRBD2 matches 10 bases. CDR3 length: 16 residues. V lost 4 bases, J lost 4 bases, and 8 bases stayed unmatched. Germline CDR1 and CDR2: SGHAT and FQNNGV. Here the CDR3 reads CASSSVAGGVSDTQYF. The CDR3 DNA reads TGTGCCAGCAGCTCCGTAGCGGGGGGAGTGTCAGATACGCAGTATTTT.

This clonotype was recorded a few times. CDR3 residues: CASSYSIGGGPFF. In nucleotides, the CDR3 is TGTGCCAGCAGTTACTCGATCGGCGGGGGGCCTTTCTTT. The rearrangement uses TRBV6-2 or TRBV6-3 and TRBJ1-1; TRBD1 might be the D (6 bases). This CDR3 has 13 residues. Germline lookup yields CDR1 MNHEY and CDR2 SVGEGT. V was shortened by 0 bases and J by 12 bases, with 14 bases between the two germline ends.

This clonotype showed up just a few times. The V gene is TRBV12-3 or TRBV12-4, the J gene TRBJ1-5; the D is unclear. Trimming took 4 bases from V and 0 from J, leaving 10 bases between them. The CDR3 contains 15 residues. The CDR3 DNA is TGTGCCAGCAGTTACGGCAGCTATAGCAATCAGCCCCAGCATTTT. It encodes CASSYGSYSNQPQHF.